This passage covers 9 T cell receptor beta chains from one sample sequenced in a study of CD8+ T cells in alopecia areata. As for treatment: oral pan-JAK inhibitor, 5-10 mg twice daily. RNA extraction and reverse transcription yielded cDNA as sequencing template. Repertoires were generated with immunoSEQ multiplex PCR, while TCRdb's copy carries only in-frame clones and drops some. Altogether about 210,000 clones are present, roughly three fifths being singletons, with the ten largest covering over 1%. The sample was CD4+ T cells sorted from blood, taken at approximately week 42, from a patient treated with tofacitinib. The receptors here all came from a human donor with alopecia areata.

This clone was picked up a small number of times. V gene TRBV6-5 combines with J gene TRBJ1-1, with D uncertain. The length of the CDR3 is 15 residues. V shed 0 bases and J shed 0 bases, with 8 bases lying between them. CDR1 is MNHEY and CDR2 is SVGAGI in the germline V gene. The CDR3 is CASSYSVQMNTEAFF. The CDR3 coding sequence is TGTGCCAGCAGTTACTCAGTACAGATGAACACTGAAGCTTTCTTT.

The chain uses TRBV7-2 and TRBJ2-4; 12 bases are a match to TRBD2. CDR1 and CDR2 (germline): SGHTA, FQGNSA. The V gene end was trimmed by 5 bases and the J gene end by 7 bases; junction bases not matched to a gene: 3. This CDR3 contains 14 residues. The DNA of the CDR3 is TGTGCCAGCAGCGAAACTAGCGGGGGGAACATTCAGTACTTC. It yields the protein CASSETSGGNIQYF.

This chain joins TRBV27 and TRBJ2-1, with TRBD1 matching over 9 bases. CDR3 length: 15 amino acids. The junction had 10 bases not matched to a gene; V was cut back by 6 bases and J by 7 bases. Germline V CDR1 and CDR2: MNHEY, SMNVEV (reference sequence). Here the CDR3 reads CASRGAGQGWNEQFF. The CDR3 DNA follows: TGTGCCAGCAGGGGGGCGGGACAGGGATGGAATGAGCAGTTCTTC.

The chain links TRBV23-1 to TRBJ1-3; D ambiguous. TRBV23-1 falls under the ORF class, with uncertain function. Trimming removed 3 bases from V and 7 bases from J, with 7 bases in between. The CDR3 loop spans 12 amino acids. CDR3 loop: CASSHHGNTIYF. The DNA of the CDR3 is TGCGCCAGCAGTCATCACGGTAACACCATATATTTT.

This clone has a handful of counts. The rearrangement uses TRBV29-1 and TRBJ1-4; 9 bases are a match to TRBD1. This CDR3 region has 15 residues. Germline CDR1 is SQVTM and CDR2 is ANQGSEA. J gave up 8 bases and V 0 bases, and 7 bases lay outside the gene matches. The CDR3 DNA follows: TGCAGCGTTGAAGATGGGACAGGGCCGGGAGAAAAACTGTTTTTT. Protein: CSVEDGTGPGEKLFF.

Note on this clone: The same CDR3 is also encoded by other DNA sequences in this sample. The V and J genes are TRBV30 and TRBJ1-2; 10 bases agree with TRBD1. V lost 3 bases and J lost 3; bases outside the gene matches: 4. CDR1 GTSNPN and CDR2 SVGIG come from the germline V gene (reference sequence). This CDR3 has 14 residues. The CDR3 protein is CAWRSGTGDYGYTF. CDR3 nucleotides: TGTGCCTGGAGATCCGGGACAGGGGACTATGGCTACACCTTC.

This clone was recorded a few times. The chain has TRBV2 and TRBJ2-1; D possibly corresponds to TRBD1 (5 bases). This CDR3 comprises 13 residues. The germline V gene has CDR1 SNHLY and CDR2 FYNNEI. The V gene lost 6 bases and the J gene lost 4 bases, with 10 bases spanning the gap. The CDR3 here is CASSLDRYNEQFF. The CDR3 DNA reads as TGTGCCAGCAGCCTAGACAGATACAATGAGCAGTTCTTC.

The V gene is TRBV25-1, the J gene TRBJ2-2, with 10 bases matching TRBD1. Germline V gene lookup returns CDR1 MGHDK and CDR2 SYGVNS. The CDR3 length is 15 residues. V was clipped by 6 bases and J by 5 bases; unmatched bases: 6. The CDR3 region is CASSEDRGPTGELFF. The CDR3 DNA is TGTGCCAGCAGCGAAGACAGGGGGCCAACCGGGGAGCTGTTTTTT.

In its sample, this clone was seen a few times. The chain employs TRBV30 and TRBJ1-1; D perhaps matches TRBD1 (6 bases). CDR1 is GTSNPN, CDR2 SVGIG, per germline (reference sequence). Trimming took 2 bases from V and 1 from J, leaving 17 bases between them. The length of the CDR3 is 16 residues. DNA of the CDR3: TGTGCCTGGAGTAGGTGGGGGGACACCAAGAACACTGAAGCTTTCTTT. This encodes CAWSRWGDTKNTEAFF.